A single sample gave rise to the 27 T cell receptor beta chains below, sequenced in a study of Ad26.COV2.S vaccination and SARS-CoV-2 variants. Clones were read by immunoSEQ multiplex PCR, and TCRdb kept only the in-frame ones, dropping some. This table holds about 480,000 clones, roughly 89% found once. Regarding treatment: around 19 received Ad26.COV2.S at low or high dose, single or two shots; roughly 5 received placebo; per-sample allocation not given. Each sample was drawn 63 days after the first injection (of vaccine or placebo). The specimen comprised peripheral blood, sampled in a trial of Ad26.COV2.S vaccine versus placebo. All receptors come from a person aged 18-60 years who received the Ad26.COV2.S COVID-19 vaccine or a placebo.

The V gene is TRBV19, the J gene TRBJ1-4; D not certain. Germline assignment: CDR1 LNHDA and CDR2 SQIVND (reference sequence). This CDR3 region has 12 residues. The V and J ends lost 5 bases and 8 bases respectively, with 9 bases between them. This CDR3 reads CASSDLREKLFF. DNA for the CDR3: TGTGCCAGTAGTGACCTTCGGGAAAAACTGTTTTTT.

V and J are TRBV7-2 and TRBJ2-7; 9 bases are shared with TRBD1. CDR3 length: 15 amino acids. V lost 5 bases and J lost 1; bases outside the gene matches: 6. Germline CDR1 reads SGHTA; CDR2 reads FQGNSA. CDR3 region: CASSPRQGVSYEQYF. The CDR3 bases are TGTGCCAGCAGCCCCAGACAGGGGGTGTCCTACGAGCAGTACTTC. Full variable domain (missing parts from reference TRBV7-2 and TRBJ2-7): GAGVSQSPSNKVTEKGKDVELRCDPISGHTALYWYRQSLGQGLEFLIYFQGNSAPDKSGLPSDRFSAERTGGSVSTLTIQRTQQEDSAVYLCASSPRQGVSYEQYFGPGTRLTVT.

V usage is TRBV29-1 and J usage is TRBJ2-5; D is uncertain. This CDR3 is 13 amino acids long. The germline V and J ends were trimmed by 6 bases and 5 bases, with 16 bases remaining between them. In germline, CDR1 is SQVTM, CDR2 ANQGSEA. In DNA form, the CDR3 reads TGCAGCGTCGAACTACGCCTCGGGGAGACCCAGTACTTC. This sequence encodes CSVELRLGETQYF.

The rearrangement joins TRBV7-6 to TRBJ2-5; a possible D gene is TRBD1 (6 bases). This CDR3 is built from 16 residues. CDR1 and CDR2 (germline): SGHVS, FNYEAQ. Between the trimmed V and J ends, which lost 4 bases and 3 bases, there was a span of 18 bases. The CDR3 spells CASSSARMTGEETQYF. The CDR3 DNA follows: TGTGCCAGCAGCTCAGCTAGGATGACAGGAGAAGAGACCCAGTACTTC.

CDR3 sequence reads: CASSQQGDSYNEQFF. The CDR3 coding sequence is TGTGCCAGCAGCCAACAGGGGGACTCCTACAATGAGCAGTTCTTC. V gene TRBV25-1 combines with J gene TRBJ2-1; the match to TRBD1 covers 8 bases. The ends lost 6 bases at V and 0 bases at J; junction bases unmatched: 4. CDR3 length: 15 amino acids. Germline loops: CDR1 MGHDK, CDR2 SYGVNS.

The count of this clone is one. The J gene is TRBJ1-3, the V gene TRBV3-1 (or the pseudogene TRBV3-2); D possibly corresponds to TRBD1 (5 bases). The length of the CDR3 is 14 residues. V lost 1 base and J 4 bases, leaving 8 bases between the germline ends. Germline-derived CDR1 and CDR2 are LGHDT and YNNKEL (reference sequence). CDR3: CASSQATVGNTIYF. CDR3 DNA sequence: TGTGCCAGCAGCCAAGCGACAGTCGGAAACACCATATATTTT.

This chain connects TRBV4-3 to TRBJ2-5; TRBD2 is a possible D gene (6 bases). V lost 2 bases to trimming and J lost 5 bases, with 12 bases between them. Germline CDR1 is LGHNA and CDR2 is YSLEER. The CDR3 is 14 residues long. The CDR3 DNA reads TGCGCCAGCAGCCAAAATCTTCTAGCGGAGACCCAGTACTTC. Protein sequence: CASSQNLLAETQYF.

The chain combines TRBV6-5 with TRBJ1-2, with 9 nucleotides matching TRBD1. CDR3 size: 14 residues. Germline CDR1 reads MNHEY; CDR2 reads SVGAGI. Trimming removed 6 bases from V and 8 bases from J; junction bases left unmatched: 10. CDR3 nucleotide sequence: TGTGCCAGCAGAAGGAGGACAGGGGCGGGGGGCTACACCTTC. Amino acid sequence: CASRRRTGAGGYTF.

This rearrangement joins TRBV27 to TRBJ2-2; D remains ambiguous. CDR3 length: 14 amino acids. The germline V and J ends were trimmed by 3 bases and 2 bases, with 7 bases remaining between them. Looked up from germline, CDR1 is MNHEY and CDR2 is SMNVEV (reference sequence). The CDR3 sequence is CASSLRRNTGELFF. The CDR3, as DNA: TGTGCCAGCAGTTTGCGCAGAAACACCGGGGAGCTGTTTTTT.

Details on this clone: The junction and the germline gene differ at one end; a read error may be behind it. The chain uses TRBV7-7 and TRBJ2-5; no clear D. Looked up from germline, CDR1 is SSHAT and CDR2 is FNYEAQ (reference sequence). This CDR3 spans 15 amino acids. The CDR3 bases are TGTGCTAGCAGCTTGGGGTTAGCCTGGGAAGAGACCCAGTACTTC. This encodes CASSLGLAWEETQYF. The whole variable domain, filled in from reference TRBV7-7 and TRBJ2-5, reads GAGVSQSPRYKVTKRGQDVTLRCDPISSHATLYWYQQALGQGPEFLTYFNYEAQPDKSGLPSDRFSAERPEGSISTLTIQRTEQRDSAMYRCASSLGLAWEETQYFGPGTRLLVL.

This chain connects TRBV6-6 to TRBJ2-7, with 12 bases identical to TRBD2. The CDR3 has 15 amino acids. With 6 bases clipped from V and 7 bases from J, the junction kept 10 bases outside the gene matches. CDR1 is MNHNY, CDR2 SVGAGI, per germline (reference sequence). In nucleotides, the CDR3 is TGTGCCAGCAGCGAACAGACTAGCGGGAGAACGGAGCAGTACTTC. Its translation is CASSEQTSGRTEQYF.

Written as DNA, the CDR3 is TGTGCCAGCAGTCTTGATTATAGCAATCAGCCCCAGCATTTT. It encodes CASSLDYSNQPQHF. V and J are TRBV6-5 and TRBJ1-5; D remains unclear. From germline, CDR1 is MNHEY and CDR2 SVGAGI. V shed 5 bases and J shed 0 bases, with 8 bases lying between them. The CDR3 is made up of 14 amino acids.

The chain links TRBV30 to TRBJ2-7; 13 nucleotides line up with TRBD2. CDR1 and CDR2 (germline): GTSNPN, SVGIG (reference sequence). V gave up 5 bases and J gave up 2 bases; unmatched junction bases: 6. The CDR3 consists of 15 residues. The CDR3 sequence: CAWEMGLAGTYEQYF. CDR3 nucleotides: TGTGCCTGGGAAATGGGACTAGCGGGAACCTACGAGCAGTACTTC.

The chain employs TRBV11-2 and TRBJ2-5, with 8 bases that match TRBD1. Germline V lookup: CDR1 SGHAT, CDR2 FQNNGV. The CDR3 has 17 amino acids. Trimming removed 3 bases from V and 4 bases from J; junction bases left unmatched: 13. The CDR3 sequence: CASSFRIGQGAGETQYF. CDR3 coding DNA: TGTGCCAGCAGCTTCCGGATAGGGCAGGGGGCTGGAGAGACCCAGTACTTC. The variable domain in full, with the rest retrieved from reference TRBV11-2 and TRBJ2-5, is EAGVAQSPRYKIIEKRQSVAFWCNPISGHATLYWYQQILGQGPKLLIQFQNNGVVDDSQLPKDRFSAERLKGVDSTLKIQPAKLEDSAVYLCASSFRIGQGAGETQYFGPGTRLLVL.

This clone was seen only once. This chain joins TRBV5-4 and TRBJ2-3, with D perhaps assigned TRBD1 or TRBD2 (5 bases each). Germline CDR1 and CDR2: SGHNT and YYREEE (reference sequence). The ends were cut back, 0 bases at V and 7 bases at J, with 15 bases in the middle. This CDR3 region has 15 residues. The CDR3 loop reads CASSLDSGAVNTQYF. CDR3 nucleotides: TGTGCCAGCAGCTTGGATTCCGGGGCGGTGAATACGCAGTATTTT. Full variable domain (outside the CDR3, taken from reference TRBV5-4 and TRBJ2-3): ETGVTQSPTHLIKTRGQQVTLRCSSQSGHNTVSWYQQALGQGPQFIFQYYREEENGRGNFPPRFSGLQFPNYSSELNVNALELDDSALYLCASSLDSGAVNTQYFGPGTRLTVL.

The V call is TRBV5-1, the J call TRBJ2-5; 9 bases map to TRBD2. The germline gives CDR1 SGHRS, CDR2 YFSETQ. The CDR3 runs to 16 residues. V lost 0 bases, J lost 4 bases, and 7 bases stayed unmatched. DNA of the CDR3: TGCGCCAGCAGCTTGGCCGCTAGCGGGACTCGAGAGACCCAGTACTTC. Protein product: CASSLAASGTRETQYF.

The chain couples TRBV19 to TRBJ2-7, with 7 bases matching TRBD1. The junction had 6 bases not matched to a gene; V was cut back by 5 bases and J by 5 bases. CDR3 length: 13 amino acids. Per germline, CDR1 LNHDA and CDR2 SQIVND (reference sequence). The CDR3 region has the DNA TGTGCCAGTAGTTTCGGACAGGTCGACGAGCAGTACTTC. Its translation is CASSFGQVDEQYF.

The chain uses TRBV15 and TRBJ2-3, with D possibly being TRBD1 (6 bases). This CDR3 is 14 amino acids long. Germline V gene data show CDR1 as LNHNV and CDR2 as YYDKDF (reference sequence). Trimming pared 0 bases from V and 7 bases from J, leaving 11 bases between. The CDR3 reads CATSRERTENTQYF. The CDR3 DNA follows: TGTGCCACCAGCAGAGAGAGGACAGAGAATACGCAGTATTTT.

The chain carries TRBV27 and TRBJ2-1; 10 bases line up with TRBD1. The germline CDR1 and CDR2 sequences are MNHEY and SMNVEV (reference sequence). This CDR3 spans 16 amino acids. Losses at the gene ends were 4 bases for V and 3 bases for J; bases not matched to a gene: 6. Here the CDR3 reads CASSSRTGGNYNEQFF. CDR3 in DNA: TGTGCCAGCAGTTCCCGGACAGGGGGAAACTACAATGAGCAGTTCTTC.

The rearrangement uses TRBV14 and TRBJ1-1; 7 bases match TRBD1. Germline CDR1 reads SGHDN; CDR2 reads FVKESK. V gave up 5 bases and J gave up 1 base; unmatched junction bases: 4. The CDR3 covers 14 residues. DNA for the CDR3: TGTGCCAGCAGCTCACGGACAGGGAACACTGAAGCTTTCTTT. Translated, it gives CASSSRTGNTEAFF. Together with reference TRBV14 and TRBJ1-1, the CDR3 gives the full variable domain: EAGVTQFPSHSVIEKGQTVTLRCDPISGHDNLYWYRRVMGKEIKFLLHFVKESKQDESGMPNNRFLAERTGGTYSTLKVQPAELEDSGVYFCASSSRTGNTEAFFGQGTRLTVV.

This clone was seen a few times. The V gene is TRBV28, the J gene TRBJ1-2; 11 bases line up with TRBD1. With V trimmed by 4 bases and J by 5 bases, 9 bases remained unmatched. The CDR3 has 16 amino acids. CDR1 and CDR2 (germline): MDHEN, SYDVKM. The CDR3 nucleotides are TGTGCCAGCAGTTCACGGGACAGGGGGTCTGAATATGGCTACACCTTC. Residues: CASSSRDRGSEYGYTF.

The J gene is TRBJ1-5, the V gene TRBV6-2 or TRBV6-3, with unresolved D. The CDR3 sequence is 16 residues long. The V end was cut by 0 bases, the J end by 1 base, with 10 bases between. The germline V gene encodes CDR1 MNHEY and CDR2 SVGEGT. Written as DNA, the CDR3 is TGTGCCAGCAGTTACTCTTTGGTGAGGAGCAATCAGCCCCAGCATTTT. Amino acid sequence: CASSYSLVRSNQPQHF.

The J gene is TRBJ1-2, the V gene TRBV7-9; the D is unclear. Trimming cost V 3 bases and J 8 bases, with 16 bases left between them. Germline loops: CDR1 SEHNR, CDR2 FQNEAQ (reference sequence). This CDR3 is built from 14 residues. DNA of the CDR3: TGTGCCAGCAGCTTTTCCGAAAGGGCATTAGGCTACACCTTC. It specifies CASSFSERALGYTF.

This chain joins TRBV6-2 or TRBV6-3 and TRBJ1-1; 7 bases line up with TRBD1. Germline V CDR1 and CDR2: MNHEY, SVGEGT. The CDR3 has 13 residues. V was clipped by 2 bases and J by 10 bases; unmatched bases: 7. The CDR3 loop is CASSYLGQERAFF. CDR3 in DNA: TGTGCCAGCAGTTACCTTGGACAGGAAAGAGCTTTCTTT.

The gene calls are TRBV13 and TRBJ1-2; 8 nucleotides agree with TRBD1. This CDR3 has 15 amino acids. V shed 4 bases, J shed 4 bases, and the junction held 8 bases outside the gene matches. From germline, CDR1 is PRHDT and CDR2 FYEKMQ (reference sequence). This CDR3 reads CASSSRTGSLYGYTF. The CDR3 nucleotides are TGTGCCAGCAGCTCCAGGACAGGGAGCCTCTATGGCTACACCTTC.

V and J are TRBV19 and TRBJ2-4, with 10 bases that match TRBD2. The V segment lost 6 bases and the J segment 6 bases; nucleotides outside the gene matches: 11. CDR1 is LNHDA, CDR2 SQIVND, per germline (reference sequence). The CDR3 spans 16 residues. The CDR3 reads CASRNLAGVALNIQYF. The CDR3 DNA sequence: TGTGCCAGTAGAAACCTAGCGGGAGTGGCCCTAAACATTCAGTACTTC.

The chain has TRBV9 and TRBJ2-2, with 8 bases matching TRBD2. This CDR3 region has 15 residues. Germline CDR1 SGDLS, CDR2 YYNGEE. V lost 4 bases and J lost 4; bases outside the gene matches: 6. CDR3 in amino acids: CASSTWTSRTGELFF. Here the CDR3 DNA reads TGTGCCAGCAGCACCTGGACTAGCCGCACCGGGGAGCTGTTTTTT.